The 22 T cell receptor beta chains below come from one sample, sequenced in a study of T cell repertoires in cytomegalovirus infection. The antigens of these receptors remain unknown. TCRdb independently ran MiXCR on the reads; one entry per CDR3 protein. Counted here are 60,000 to 75,000 distinct CDR3 sequences, more than 25% occurring once; the ten biggest clones make up 59%. The sample in question was CD8+ T cells from cultured PBMCs, obtained from culture after CMV antigen stimulation. Source of these receptors: a human donor in good health (CMV status not recorded). Some clones in this sample may be carry-over from other donors' samples.

V and J are TRBV29-1 and TRBJ2-3; D is ambiguous. This CDR3 region has 11 residues. Germline V gene data show CDR1 as SQVTM and CDR2 as ANQGSEA. Trimming left V 2 bases short and J 4 bases short, with 4 bases between. The CDR3 spells CSVETPDTQYF. Here the CDR3 DNA reads TGCAGCGTTGAAACGCCAGATACGCAGTATTTT.

V gene TRBV3-1 combines with J gene TRBJ2-6; D might be TRBD2 (6 bases). The CDR3 sequence is 20 residues long. The ends were cut back, 0 bases at V and 2 bases at J, with 20 bases in the middle. The germline V gene encodes CDR1 LGHDT and CDR2 YNNKEL (reference sequence). The CDR3 nucleotides read TGTGCCAGCAGCCAAGATTTCGCACTCCGGGGGTCGGCTGGGGCCAACGTCCTGACTTTC. Encoded protein: CASSQDFALRGSAGANVLTF.

This clonotype occurred a few times. The chain joins TRBV19 to TRBJ2-1, with D maybe TRBD2 (7 bases). V was pared by 7 bases and J by 7 bases, with 17 bases between. From germline, CDR1 is LNHDA and CDR2 SQIVND (reference sequence). The CDR3 is made up of 14 amino acids. This CDR3 is CASNRGAYENEQFF. The CDR3 DNA follows: TGTGCCAGTAACCGGGGGGCCTATGAAAATGAGCAGTTCTTC.

In its sample, this clonotype was seen many times. The DNA of the CDR3 is TGTGCCAGCAGATCGGGACTAGCGTCACTCTACGAGCAGTACTTC. Its protein is CASRSGLASLYEQYF. The chain uses TRBV7-2 and TRBJ2-7; TRBD2 matches at 10 bases. Per the germline V gene, CDR1 is SGHTA and CDR2 is FQGNSA. This CDR3 has 15 amino acids. V trimming: 6 bases; J trimming: 3 bases; junction bases outside the gene matches: 8.

V gene TRBV30 combines with J gene TRBJ2-7, with TRBD1 identical over 10 bases. With V trimmed by 7 bases and J by 1 base, 7 bases remained unmatched. Germline loops: CDR1 GTSNPN, CDR2 SVGIG (reference sequence). The CDR3 contains 14 residues. The CDR3 spells CASSWTGGSYEQYF. CDR3 bases: TGTGCCTCATCCTGGACAGGGGGTTCCTACGAGCAGTACTTC.

A few counts support this clonotype. The J gene is TRBJ1-6, the V gene TRBV4-2, with 9 nucleotides matching TRBD1. Germline lookup yields CDR1 LGHNA and CDR2 YNFKEQ. Trimming at V came to 1 base and at J to 9 bases, leaving 7 bases not matched to a gene. The CDR3 extends over 16 amino acids. The CDR3 region is CASSQGAGQGGSPLHF. The CDR3 DNA reads as TGTGCCAGCAGCCAAGGGGCGGGACAGGGAGGTTCACCCCTCCACTTT.

This clonotype was counted at least ten times. The rearrangement links TRBV20-1 to TRBJ2-3; 7 bases are a match to TRBD2. This CDR3 contains 16 residues. Unmatched junction bases numbered 8, after V lost 0 bases and J lost 2 bases. Germline V gene sequence: CDR1 DFQATT, CDR2 SNEGSKA (reference sequence). The CDR3 nucleotides read TGCAGTGCTAGAGACTGGGCAGCGGGGTCCACAGATACGCAGTATTTT. Translation gives CSARDWAAGSTDTQYF.

This clonotype was detected a few times. This chain joins TRBV7-9 and TRBJ2-1; 10 bases match TRBD2. Germline V gene data show CDR1 as SEHNR and CDR2 as FQNEAQ (reference sequence). The CDR3 is 16 residues long. V was pared by 7 bases and J by 8 bases, with 14 bases of the junction left unmatched. The CDR3 protein is CASNIGLAGEEDEQFF. In DNA form, the CDR3 reads TGTGCCAGCAACATAGGGCTAGCGGGAGAAGAAGATGAGCAGTTCTTC.

In nucleotides, the CDR3 is TGTGCCAGCAGTTGGGACAGAGGACTAGCGGGAGACAACACAGATACGCAGTATTTT. It is translated as CASSWDRGLAGDNTDTQYF. The J gene is TRBJ2-3, the V gene TRBV6-5, with 13 positions matching TRBD2. CDR3 length: 19 residues. Germline V lookup: CDR1 MNHEY, CDR2 SVGAGI. Losses at the gene ends were 4 bases for V and 2 bases for J; bases not matched to a gene: 12.

This chain joins TRBV7-6 and TRBJ1-1; D unclear. The CDR3 loop spans 15 amino acids. Germline V gene sequence: CDR1 SGHVS, CDR2 FNYEAQ. V was pared by 4 bases and J by 0 bases, with 12 bases between. The CDR3 region has the DNA TGTGCCAGCAGCTCTGGGGTCCTCATGAACACTGAAGCTTTCTTT. Amino acids: CASSSGVLMNTEAFF.

The gene calls are TRBV24-1 and TRBJ2-3; D gene unclear. This CDR3 is built from 12 residues. V lost 0 bases, J lost 11 bases, and 8 bases lay in between. The V gene's germline CDR1 is KGHDR and CDR2 SFDVKD. CDR3 region: CATSDLSRRQYF. The CDR3 nucleotides are TGTGCCACCAGTGATTTGAGCAGGCGGCAGTATTTT.

The sample holds a few counts of this clonotype. The V gene is TRBV2, the J gene TRBJ2-1, with 7 nucleotides matching TRBD1. The CDR3 has 16 amino acids. V shed 1 base and J 4 bases; nucleotides not matched to a gene: 7. Germline CDR1 and CDR2: SNHLY and FYNNEI. The CDR3 is CASSEGHRTGYNEQFF. The DNA for the CDR3 is TGTGCCAGCAGTGAAGGACACAGGACAGGATACAATGAGCAGTTCTTC.

The sample holds many counts of this clonotype. The rearrangement uses TRBV6-2 or TRBV6-3 and TRBJ2-2; a weak D match, TRBD1 (6 bases). The ends were cut back, 8 bases at V and 0 bases at J, with 13 bases in the middle. Germline CDR1 and CDR2: MNHEY and SVGEGT. This CDR3 contains 15 residues. CDR3 region: CASLFGQPNTGELFF. The DNA of the CDR3 is TGTGCCAGCCTTTTTGGACAGCCGAACACCGGGGAGCTGTTTTTT.

The rearrangement joins TRBV4-3 to TRBJ2-1; a weak D match, TRBD1 (5 bases). V was cut by 4 bases and J by 0 bases, with 16 bases left in between. Germline V lookup: CDR1 LGHNA, CDR2 YSLEER. The CDR3 totals 17 residues. The CDR3 loop reads CASSPKGVANSYNEQFF. The DNA for the CDR3 is TGCGCCAGCAGCCCAAAAGGGGTGGCCAACTCCTACAATGAGCAGTTCTTC.

This rearrangement joins TRBV2 to TRBJ2-2; D is tentatively TRBD1 or TRBD2 (5 bases each). Germline CDR1 is SNHLY and CDR2 is FYNNEI. The CDR3 has 13 amino acids. V lost 4 bases to trimming and J lost 6 bases, with 9 bases between them. The CDR3 coding sequence is TGTGCCAGCAGTGGGGGGAGCCCCGGGGAGCTGTTTTTT. It is translated as CASSGGSPGELFF.

This sequence joins TRBV7-6 and TRBJ2-5; D remains ambiguous. The germline V and J ends were trimmed by 2 bases and 2 bases, with 12 bases remaining between them. Germline V CDR1 and CDR2: SGHVS, FNYEAQ. The CDR3 has 15 residues. In nucleotides, the CDR3 is TGTGCCAGCAGCTTACTGGCTAGACCACAAGAGACCCAGTACTTC. Residues: CASSLLARPQETQYF.

This clonotype was seen at least ten times. The CDR3 DNA is TGTGCCAGCAGCCCGGGGACAGGAGCTTACGAGCAGTACTTC. Amino acid sequence: CASSPGTGAYEQYF. V is TRBV7-2 and J is TRBJ2-7; TRBD1 agrees at 8 bases. The CDR3 is made up of 14 amino acids. V gave up 5 bases and J gave up 4 bases; unmatched junction bases: 7. From germline, CDR1 is SGHTA and CDR2 FQGNSA. Full variable domain (outside the CDR3, taken from reference TRBV7-2 and TRBJ2-7): GAGVSQSPSNKVTEKGKDVELRCDPISGHTALYWYRQSLGQGLEFLIYFQGNSAPDKSGLPSDRFSAERTGGSVSTLTIQRTQQEDSAVYLCASSPGTGAYEQYFGPGTRLTVT.

V and J are TRBV3-1 and TRBJ2-1; 7 bases fit TRBD2. The CDR3 covers 15 residues. Trimming removed 4 bases from V and 7 bases from J; junction bases left unmatched: 10. Germline loops: CDR1 LGHDT, CDR2 YNNKEL (reference sequence). DNA of the CDR3: TGTGCCAGCAGCCTTGAGGGAGGGCCTCGTAATGAGCAGTTCTTC. Its translation: CASSLEGGPRNEQFF.

The genes are TRBV12-3 or TRBV12-4 and TRBJ1-2; no definite D call. The ends were cut back, 1 base at V and 6 bases at J, with 9 bases in the middle. The CDR3 has 13 residues. CDR3: CASSLGLPNGYTF. CDR3 in DNA: TGTGCCAGCAGTTTAGGACTGCCGAATGGCTACACCTTC.

The chain couples TRBV4-1 to TRBJ2-3; D not certain. CDR1 is MGHRA, CDR2 YSYEKL, per germline. V was shortened by 4 bases and J by 4 bases, with 18 bases between the two germline ends. The CDR3 has 16 residues. The CDR3 loop reads CASSPGEASLPDTQYF. In DNA, the CDR3 is TGCGCCAGCAGCCCCGGAGAAGCAAGCCTTCCAGATACGCAGTATTTT.

The J gene is TRBJ2-1, the V gene TRBV4-3; D possibly corresponds to TRBD2 (5 bases). The germline gives CDR1 LGHNA, CDR2 YSLEER. The CDR3 runs to 15 residues. Trimming shortened V by 1 base and J by 0 bases, and 7 bases separated the two germline ends. The chain's CDR3 is CASSQVAPSYNEQFF. DNA of the CDR3: TGCGCCAGCAGCCAAGTAGCGCCCTCCTACAATGAGCAGTTCTTC.

There are a few counts of this clonotype. The chain joins TRBV20-1 to TRBJ2-7, with 7 bases fitting TRBD2. Germline loops: CDR1 DFQATT, CDR2 SNEGSKA (reference sequence). The CDR3 is 15 residues long. The V segment lost 0 bases and the J segment 4 bases; nucleotides outside the gene matches: 9. The CDR3 sequence: CSARDWLAVGYEQYF. Written as DNA, the CDR3 is TGCAGTGCTAGAGATTGGCTAGCGGTAGGGTACGAGCAGTACTTC.